This is a list of T cell receptor beta chains from one sample in a study of T cell repertoires in cytomegalovirus infection. TCRdb passed the reads through MiXCR, listing each CDR3 protein once. This sample has 150,000 to 200,000 distinct CDR3 sequences; roughly 14% occur once, and the top ten carry 25% to 30%. Sequenced sample: PBMCs. These receptors all come from a human donor in good health (CMV status not recorded). Some clones in this sample may be carry-over from other donors' samples. The conserved cysteine and the conserved F or W are not part of the CDR3 here. Each record gives: CDR3 protein, V gene, J gene.

CDR3: ASVPRRSSYNEQF; V: TRBV7-2; J: TRBJ2-1
CDR3: ASSLFVGLRETQY; V: TRBV28; J: TRBJ2-5
CDR3: SARDGQGSYNSPLH; V: TRBV20-1; J: TRBJ1-6
CDR3: ASSFESSQPQH; V: TRBV5-8; J: TRBJ1-5
CDR3: ASMSGLAYNEQF; V: TRBV12-5; J: TRBJ2-1
CDR3: ASSSKETALFTDTQY; V: TRBV7-8; J: TRBJ2-3
CDR3: ASSHREVYNEQF; V: TRBV3-1; J: TRBJ2-1
CDR3: ASRVRQSGADTQY; V: TRBV6-1; J: TRBJ2-3
CDR3: ASSLRAGRINTEAF; V: TRBV14; J: TRBJ1-1
CDR3: ASSLGWTGANTEAF; V: TRBV7-2; J: TRBJ1-1
CDR3: ASSRRDGGLTGELF; V: TRBV28; J: TRBJ2-2
CDR3: AWSVGTSGATEQF; V: TRBV30; J: TRBJ2-1
CDR3: ASSLRAADKRPQY; V: TRBV7-2; J: TRBJ2-5
CDR3: ASSPKAQDRGVFHEQF; V: TRBV7-8; J: TRBJ2-1
CDR3: ASSSPGLGYGYT; V: TRBV12-3/TRBV12-4; J: TRBJ1-2
CDR3: ASSSPSTSGAYEQY; V: TRBV6-2/TRBV6-3; J: TRBJ2-7
CDR3: ASSSPGVRTDTQY; V: TRBV7-2; J: TRBJ2-3
CDR3: ASSAGGSETNYGYT; V: TRBV7-9; J: TRBJ1-2
CDR3: ASSLDFSSGNEQF; V: TRBV7-2; J: TRBJ2-1
CDR3: ASSDQSYEQY; V: TRBV25-1; J: TRBJ2-7
CDR3: SAFRAPNTEAF; V: TRBV20-1; J: TRBJ1-1
CDR3: ASSEAAAFSYNEQF; V: TRBV6-1; J: TRBJ2-1
CDR3: ASSIGGITDTQY; V: TRBV19; J: TRBJ2-3
CDR3: ASSPSGRAHGYT; V: TRBV11-2; J: TRBJ1-2
CDR3: ATSPWGQSNQPQH; V: TRBV27; J: TRBJ1-5
CDR3: SARDRANNEQF; V: TRBV20-1; J: TRBJ2-1
CDR3: ASSRAAGGSYEQY; V: TRBV4-1; J: TRBJ2-7
CDR3: ASSLGSSAETQY; V: TRBV5-1; J: TRBJ2-5
CDR3: ASSFPGQGNEQY; V: TRBV27; J: TRBJ2-7
CDR3: ASSRAGSGSLDEQF; V: TRBV7-7; J: TRBJ2-1
CDR3: ASSYSRPRLAGFTYEQY; V: TRBV6-2/TRBV6-3; J: TRBJ2-7
CDR3: SVVLAGAYGELF; V: TRBV29-1; J: TRBJ2-2
CDR3: ASSFGGAGETQY; V: TRBV7-3; J: TRBJ2-5
CDR3: ASSLRSPGGNTEAF; V: TRBV28; J: TRBJ1-1
CDR3: ASSLPSGRAVIETQY; V: TRBV28; J: TRBJ2-5
CDR3: ASSLGADEQY; V: TRBV7-9; J: TRBJ2-7
CDR3: ASSLTGQRYEQY; V: TRBV5-5; J: TRBJ2-7
CDR3: ASRKDNSYEQY; V: TRBV6-6; J: TRBJ2-7
CDR3: ASSLVGGMGEQY; V: TRBV7-2; J: TRBJ2-7
CDR3: SAPKDSPHPDTQY; V: TRBV20-1; J: TRBJ2-3
CDR3: AISDRTSGPTYNEQF; V: TRBV10-3; J: TRBJ2-1
CDR3: ASSLIGRSSNEQF; V: TRBV7-3; J: TRBJ2-1
CDR3: AISESVGSDIPYGYT; V: TRBV10-3; J: TRBJ1-2
CDR3: SAIRLASGVWADTQY; V: TRBV20-1; J: TRBJ2-3
CDR3: ASSLWQQGWGLNNSPLH; V: TRBV28; J: TRBJ1-6
CDR3: ASRTFRNQPQH; V: TRBV2; J: TRBJ1-5
CDR3: ASSLPGQREQF; V: TRBV7-3; J: TRBJ2-1
CDR3: ASSIDQGGGTEAF; V: TRBV19; J: TRBJ1-1
CDR3: AIQGGEAF; V: TRBV2; J: TRBJ1-1
CDR3: ASGLLQGTYT; V: TRBV12-5; J: TRBJ1-2